The TCR beta chain under discussion was sequenced for a study of T-cell memory formation after mild COVID-19. This clonotype was counted between two and nine times. Germline V CDR1 and CDR2: MDHEN, SYDVKM. J lost 7 bases, V lost 6 bases, and 13 bases had no gene match. The CDR3 spans 16 residues. TCRdb itself ran the 5' RACE reads through MiXCR, one entry per CDR3 protein. The data hold over 35,000 distinct CDR3 sequences, with roughly 9% observed a single time. The specimen sequenced was PBMCs or a T cell subset sorted from them (not recorded which). The TCR comes from an adult woman who had mild COVID-19 (a few samples of this study predate the infection). Cell type and time point are not known. V usage is TRBV28 and J usage is TRBJ2-3; 10 bases agree with TRBD1. This chain's CDR3 is CASRAPGTGVGHTQYF. The CDR3 coding sequence is TGTGCCAGCAGGGCCCCCGGGACAGGGGTCGGGCATACGCAGTATTTT.